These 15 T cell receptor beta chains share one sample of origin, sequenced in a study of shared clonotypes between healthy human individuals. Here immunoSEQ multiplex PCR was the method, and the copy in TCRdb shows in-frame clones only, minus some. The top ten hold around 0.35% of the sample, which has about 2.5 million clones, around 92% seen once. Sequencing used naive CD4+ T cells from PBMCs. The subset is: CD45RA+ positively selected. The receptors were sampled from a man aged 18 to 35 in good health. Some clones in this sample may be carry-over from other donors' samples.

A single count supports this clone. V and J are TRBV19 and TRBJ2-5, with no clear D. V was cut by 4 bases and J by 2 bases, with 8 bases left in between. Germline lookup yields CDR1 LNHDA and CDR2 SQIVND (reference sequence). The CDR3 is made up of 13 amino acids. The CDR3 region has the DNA TGTGCCAGTAGTAACAGAGGACAAGAGACCCAGTACTTC. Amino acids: CASSNRGQETQYF.

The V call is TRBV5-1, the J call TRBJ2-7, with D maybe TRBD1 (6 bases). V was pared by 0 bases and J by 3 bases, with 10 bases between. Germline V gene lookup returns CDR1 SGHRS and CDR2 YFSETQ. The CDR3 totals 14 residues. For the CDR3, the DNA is TGCGCCAGCAGCTTGGTAGCAGGGGACTACGAGCAGTACTTC. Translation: CASSLVAGDYEQYF.

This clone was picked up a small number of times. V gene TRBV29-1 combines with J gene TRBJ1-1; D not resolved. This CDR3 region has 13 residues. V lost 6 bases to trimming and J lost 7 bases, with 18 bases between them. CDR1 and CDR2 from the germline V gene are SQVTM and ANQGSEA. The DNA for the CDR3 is TGCAGCGTCGTTAGGCCTCTCCGAGGTGAAGCTTTCTTT. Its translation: CSVVRPLRGEAFF.

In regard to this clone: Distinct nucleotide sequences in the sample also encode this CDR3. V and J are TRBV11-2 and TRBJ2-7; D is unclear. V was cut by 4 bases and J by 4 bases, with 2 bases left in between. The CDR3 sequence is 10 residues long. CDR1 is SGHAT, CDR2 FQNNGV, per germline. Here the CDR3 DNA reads TGTGCCAGCAGCTCTTACGAGCAGTACTTC. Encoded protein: CASSSYEQYF.

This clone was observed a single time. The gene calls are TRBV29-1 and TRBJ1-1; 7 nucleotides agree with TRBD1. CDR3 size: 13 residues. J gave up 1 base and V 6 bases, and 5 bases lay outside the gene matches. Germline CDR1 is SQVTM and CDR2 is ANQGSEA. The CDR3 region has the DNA TGCAGCGTCACCAGGGGGAGGAACACTGAAGCTTTCTTT. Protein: CSVTRGRNTEAFF.

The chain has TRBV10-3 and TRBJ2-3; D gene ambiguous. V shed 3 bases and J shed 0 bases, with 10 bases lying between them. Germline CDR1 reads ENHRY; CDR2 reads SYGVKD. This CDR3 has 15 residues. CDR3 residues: CAISDPTVSTDTQYF. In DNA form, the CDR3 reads TGTGCCATCAGTGATCCCACAGTTAGCACAGATACGCAGTATTTT.

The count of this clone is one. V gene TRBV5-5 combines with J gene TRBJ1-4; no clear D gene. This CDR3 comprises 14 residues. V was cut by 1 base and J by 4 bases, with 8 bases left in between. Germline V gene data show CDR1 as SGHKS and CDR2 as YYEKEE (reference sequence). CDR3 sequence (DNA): TGTGCCAGCAGCTTGAGACCCTTTAATGAAAAACTGTTTTTT. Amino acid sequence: CASSLRPFNEKLFF.

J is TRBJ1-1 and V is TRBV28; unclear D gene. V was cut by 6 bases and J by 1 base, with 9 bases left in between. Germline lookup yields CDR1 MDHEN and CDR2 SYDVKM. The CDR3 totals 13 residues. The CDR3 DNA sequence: TGTGCCAGCAGGATGGACGGGAACACTGAAGCTTTCTTT. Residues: CASRMDGNTEAFF.

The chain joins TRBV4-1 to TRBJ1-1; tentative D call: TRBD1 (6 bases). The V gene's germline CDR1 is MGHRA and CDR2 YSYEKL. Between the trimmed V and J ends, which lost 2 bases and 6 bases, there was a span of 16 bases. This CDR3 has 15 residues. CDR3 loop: CASSQRKGGAAEAFF. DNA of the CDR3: TGCGCCAGCAGCCAACGAAAAGGGGGGGCCGCTGAAGCTTTCTTT.

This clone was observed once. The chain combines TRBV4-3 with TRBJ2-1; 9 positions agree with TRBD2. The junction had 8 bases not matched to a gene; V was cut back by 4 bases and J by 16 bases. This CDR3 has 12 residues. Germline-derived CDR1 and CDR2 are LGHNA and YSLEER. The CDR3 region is CASSRGSGRFFF. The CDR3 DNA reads TGCGCCAGCAGCCGGGGTAGCGGGAGATTCTTCTTC.

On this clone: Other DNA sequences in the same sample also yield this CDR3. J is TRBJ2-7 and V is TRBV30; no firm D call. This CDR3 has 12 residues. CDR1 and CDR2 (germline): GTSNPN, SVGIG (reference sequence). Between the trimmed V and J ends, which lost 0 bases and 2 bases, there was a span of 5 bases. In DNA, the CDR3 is TGTGCCTGGAGTGTTCGGACCTACGAGCAGTACTTC. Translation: CAWSVRTYEQYF.

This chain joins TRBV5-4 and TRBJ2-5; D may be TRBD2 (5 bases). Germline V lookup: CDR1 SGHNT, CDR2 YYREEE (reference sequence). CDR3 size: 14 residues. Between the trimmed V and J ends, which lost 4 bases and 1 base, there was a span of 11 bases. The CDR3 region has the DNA TGTGCCAGCAGCCCTAGCCGCCCCCAAGAGACCCAGTACTTC. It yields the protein CASSPSRPQETQYF.

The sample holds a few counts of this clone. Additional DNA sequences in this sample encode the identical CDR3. The CDR3 protein is CSVGGLTEAFF. CDR3 DNA sequence: TGCAGCGTAGGGGGGCTGACTGAAGCTTTCTTT. The chain uses TRBV29-1 and TRBJ1-1; D may be TRBD1 (6 bases). The CDR3 has 11 amino acids. Deletions cut 6 bases from V and 5 bases from J, with 10 bases between. Germline CDR1 SQVTM, CDR2 ANQGSEA.

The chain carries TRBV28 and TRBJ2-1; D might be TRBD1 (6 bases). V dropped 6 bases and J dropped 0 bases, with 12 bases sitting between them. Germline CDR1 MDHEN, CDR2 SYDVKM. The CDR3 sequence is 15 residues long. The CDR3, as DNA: TGTGCCAGCAGAACCGGGACATACTCCTACAATGAGCAGTTCTTC. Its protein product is CASRTGTYSYNEQFF. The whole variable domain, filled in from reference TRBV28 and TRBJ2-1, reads DVKVTQSSRYLVKRTGEKVFLECVQDMDHENMFWYRQDPGLGLRLIYFSYDVKMKEKGDIPEGYSVSREKKERFSLILESASTNQTSMYLCASRTGTYSYNEQFFGPGTRLTVL.

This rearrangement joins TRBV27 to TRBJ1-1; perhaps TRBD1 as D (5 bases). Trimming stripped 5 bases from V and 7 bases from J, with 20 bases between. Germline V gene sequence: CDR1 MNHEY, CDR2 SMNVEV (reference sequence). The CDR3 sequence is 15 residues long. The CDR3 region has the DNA TGTGCCAGCAGTCTCCTGAGGCCCTCGGGGGGTGAAGCTTTCTTT. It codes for CASSLLRPSGGEAFF.